Listed here is a single T cell receptor beta chain. Its antigen is currently unknown. The data are from a study of graft-versus-host responses after intestinal transplantation. The wider study: Transplants given to recipients were multivisceral, liver-intestinal, or isolated intestinal. The recipients all started with anti-thymocyte globulin induction and then took tacrolimus and steroids for around three years. General study results and limits: Individuals carrying graft-donor T cell macrochimerism showed high graft-versus-host to host-versus-graft clonal ratios in allografts. There were GvH clones found in recipient marrow, and some of them appeared first in ileum or blood.

This table comes from immunoSEQ multiplex PCR, and its TCRdb copy is limited to in-frame clones, with some not included. The sample contains some 48,000 clones, around 95% of which appear only once. The sequence derives from a human donor who was the organ donor for an intestinal transplant. Source: unstimulated CD8+ T cells sorted from spleen or lymph node cells, taken before transplant.

CDR3 sequence (DNA): TGTGCCAGCGCTTATAACGGCGTGGCAGAAGGCTACTACAATGAGCAGTTCTTC. The encoded protein is CASAYNGVAEGYYNEQFF. V and J are TRBV28 and TRBJ2-1; D call uncertain. Germline CDR1 reads MDHEN; CDR2 reads SYDVKM. The CDR3 has 18 residues. With 8 bases removed from V and 3 bases from J, the gap between germline ends came to 26 bases.